These T cell receptor beta chains were read from a single sample in a study of blood T cell repertoires in COVID-19. Sequenced by immunoSEQ multiplex PCR; TCRdb stores in-frame clones only, minus some. This repertoire shows roughly 280,000 clones, 80% to 90% found once; its top ten account for under 2.5%. The sample comprised PBMCs or T cells enriched from blood (not recorded which). The origin of the receptors is a woman between 18 and 29 years old who had recovered from COVID-19. Both conserved end residues are part of each CDR3. D genes are given only for firm matches. Clone size is shown for a subset of rows, as once, few, many or a class of expanded clone.

>.|TRBV7-3|TRBJ2-5|.
TGTGCCAGCAGCCGATGGGGGCCAGAGACCCAGTACTTC
CASSRWGPETQYF
>.|TRBV5-4|TRBJ2-2|.
TGTGCCAGCAGCTCCGAGCGGTTTTCGAACACCGGGGAGCTGTTTTTT
CASSSERFSNTGELFF
>TRBD2|TRBV5-1|TRBJ2-5|.
TGCGCCAGCAGCATGAGCGGGGGGGTTCAAGAGACCCAGTACTTC
CASSMSGGVQETQYF
>.|TRBV27|TRBJ1-6|.
TGTGCCAGCAGTTGGAGGGGTTCACCCCTCCACTTT
CASSWRGSPLHF
>.|TRBV2|TRBJ2-7|.
TGTGCCAGCAGTTCTGACAGGACACTCTCCTACGAGCAGTACTTC
CASSSDRTLSYEQYF
>TRBD1|TRBV28|TRBJ1-2|.
TGTGCCAGCGAGGACAGGGGAATTGGCTACACCTTC
CASEDRGIGYTF
>.|TRBV2|TRBJ1-6|.
TGTGCCAGCAGCCGCCGGGACTCGAGTTACTATAATTCACCCCTCCACTTT
CASSRRDSSYYNSPLHF
>.|TRBV14|TRBJ2-2|.
TGTGCCAGCAGCCCGCGAGACACCGGGGAGCTGTTTTTT
CASSPRDTGELFF
>TRBD1|TRBV5-1|TRBJ1-4|once
TGCGCCAGCAGCGAGACCGGGACAGGTCATGAAAAACTGTTTTTT
CASSETGTGHEKLFF
>.|TRBV20-1|TRBJ2-7|.
TGCAGTGCGCGGCAGAACTACGAGCAGTACTTC
CSARQNYEQYF
>TRBD1|TRBV28|TRBJ2-7|.
TGTGCCAGCAGTACCCGAACAGGGGGTCCTCGCGAGCAGTACTTC
CASSTRTGGPREQYF
>TRBD1|TRBV15|TRBJ1-5|.
TGTGCCACCAGCAGAGATTGGGCAGGGGGAGATCAGCCCCAGCATTTT
CATSRDWAGGDQPQHF
>TRBD1|TRBV11-3|TRBJ2-3|.
TGTGCCAGCAGCTTAAGAGCCGGGACAGGGTGGACAGATACGCAGTATTTT
CASSLRAGTGWTDTQYF
>.|TRBV19|TRBJ1-1|.
TGTGCCAGTAGCCGGGGTTCTGAAGCTTTCTTT
CASSRGSEAFF
>.|TRBV21-1|TRBJ1-5|.
TGTGCCAGCAGCAAAGAGACCGGGACAGGGGGGAGCAATCAGCCCCAGCATTTT
CASSKETGTGGSNQPQHF
>TRBD1|TRBV15|TRBJ1-4|.
TGTGCCACCAGCAGATACGATGGGACAGCACACACTGCTAATGAAAAACTGTTTTTT
CATSRYDGTAHTANEKLFF
>TRBD1|TRBV19|TRBJ1-2|.
TGTGCCAGTACCCCTCGACAGGGGACTAACTATGGCTACACCTTC
CASTPRQGTNYGYTF
>.|TRBV7-9|TRBJ1-2|few
TGTGCCAGCAGCTTAGATAGCTATGGCTACACCTTC
CASSLDSYGYTF
>.|TRBV10-1|TRBJ2-2|once
TGCGCCAGCAGTGACAGTATCGGGACCGGGGAGCTGTTTTTT
CASSDSIGTGELFF
>.|TRBV15|TRBJ2-7|.
TGTGCCACCAGCAGAGTTAGGGGCAGGGAAGATGACGAGCAGTACTTC
CATSRVRGREDDEQYF
>.|TRBV19|TRBJ1-1|once
TGTGCCAGTAGTATAGGGACCAGGGGTGAAACTGAAGCTTTCTTT
CASSIGTRGETEAFF
>TRBD1|TRBV27|TRBJ2-1|.
TGTGCCAGCAGTTTAGAGGGGGCAGGTTACAATGAGCAGTTCTTC
CASSLEGAGYNEQFF
>.|TRBV5-1|TRBJ1-2|.
TGCGCCAGCAGCCCATCCTACAGGGATGGCTACACCTTC
CASSPSYRDGYTF
>.|TRBV12-3/TRBV12-4|TRBJ1-2|.
TGTGCCAGCAGTCGGGATATAAACTATGGCTACACCTTC
CASSRDINYGYTF
>.|TRBV7-8|TRBJ1-1|.
TGTGCCAGCAGCTTAGACAGGTGGAAGAGTCTGAACACTGAAGCTTTCTTT
CASSLDRWKSLNTEAFF
>TRBD1|TRBV11-2|TRBJ2-3|.
TGTGCCAGTCGGACAGGGAGCACAGATACGCAGTATTTT
CASRTGSTDTQYF
>.|TRBV2|TRBJ2-7|.
TGTGCCAGCAGTGACCAGGGGCAAATCTACGAGCAGTACTTC
CASSDQGQIYEQYF
>.|TRBV7-9|TRBJ1-2|.
TGTGCCAGCAGCTTACAGGGGACTAACTATGGCTACACCTTC
CASSLQGTNYGYTF
>TRBD2|TRBV5-1|TRBJ2-1|many
TGCGCCAGCAGTCCTCCGGGACTAGCGGGGTCCACCGGCTCAGCTCATGAGCAGTTCTTC
CASSPPGLAGSTGSAHEQFF